Listed here is a single T cell receptor (beta chain). This sample was taken from a study of identical twins. TCRdb ran MiXCR on the 5' RACE reads and lists one entry per CDR3 protein. The sample contains some 690,000 distinct CDR3 sequences, 21% of which appear only once. Germline lookup yields CDR1 LNHNV and CDR2 YYDKDF (reference sequence). The CDR3 length is 16 residues. V gave up 5 bases and J gave up 2 bases, with 16 bases separating them. The data were also submitted as part of a second study, on T cells expressing NK-cell markers.

The chain is built from TRBV15 and TRBJ2-1; D could derive from TRBD1 or TRBD2 (5 bases each). This TCR came from a woman aged 18-29 years in good health. Sequenced material: PBMCs. The DNA for the CDR3 is TGTGCCACCAGCGGGGCCGGGGCTACCACCTACAATGAGCAGTTCTTC. Protein product: CATSGAGATTYNEQFF.